The TCR beta chain described here comes from a study of cytomegalovirus exposure and HLA in healthy donors. Study-wide points: Specificity of three CMV-associated chains for CMV antigens was verified in vitro. In a later analysis, first-cohort TCR clusters were found to tend to co-occur in the 120 or so validation repertoires. Reports showed the classifier diagnosing cytomegalovirus status with high specificity and sensitivity. The study listed 150 to 200 cytomegalovirus-associated TCR beta chains.

Notes on this clone: Its cognate antigen is unknown.

Measured with immunoSEQ multiplex PCR; TCRdb has only the in-frame clones, and not every one. The table records 55,000 to 80,000 clones, roughly 94% of them present only once. This CDR3 comprises 15 residues. CDR1 is SGHVS, CDR2 FQNEAQ, per germline. J lost 8 bases, V lost 6 bases, and 9 bases had no gene match. Sequences were obtained from PBMCs. The origin of this receptor is a young woman in good health and CMV-seropositive. V usage is TRBV7-8 and J usage is TRBJ2-2, with 10 bases lining up with TRBD2. This chain's CDR3 is CASSTKRGGLGELFF. CDR3 nucleotide sequence: TGTGCCAGCAGTACCAAGCGGGGGGGCCTGGGGGAGCTGTTTTTT.